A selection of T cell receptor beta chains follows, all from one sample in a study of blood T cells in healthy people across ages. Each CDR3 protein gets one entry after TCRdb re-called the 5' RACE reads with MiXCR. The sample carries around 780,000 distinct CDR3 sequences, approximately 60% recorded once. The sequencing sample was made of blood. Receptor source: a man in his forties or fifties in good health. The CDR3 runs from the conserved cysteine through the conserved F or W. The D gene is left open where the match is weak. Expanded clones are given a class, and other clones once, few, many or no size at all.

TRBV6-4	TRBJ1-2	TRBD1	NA	CASSDSGTGFGYTF	TGTGCCAGCAGTGACTCCGGGACAGGGTTTGGCTACACCTTC
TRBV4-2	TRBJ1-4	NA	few	CASSQVNGIGANEKLFF	TGTGCCAGCAGCCAAGTGAACGGAATCGGAGCTAATGAAAAACTGTTTTTT
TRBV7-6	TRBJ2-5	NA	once	CASSLWVNPQVHQETQYF	TGTGCCAGCAGCTTATGGGTCAACCCACAGGTTCACCAAGAGACCCAGTACTTC
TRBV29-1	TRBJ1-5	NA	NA	CSVASQGNQPQHF	TGCAGCGTTGCAAGTCAGGGCAATCAGCCCCAGCATTTT
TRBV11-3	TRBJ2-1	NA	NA	CASSLLRGTYNEQFF	TGTGCCAGCAGCTTACTCAGGGGAACTTACAATGAGCAGTTCTTC
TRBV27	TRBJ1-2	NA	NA	CASTTGPSRGYTF	TGTGCCAGCACCACGGGACCCTCTCGCGGCTACACCTTC
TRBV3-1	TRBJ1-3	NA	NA	CASSQPCRSGSGNTIYF	TGTGCCAGCAGCCAACCCTGTCGTAGCGGCTCTGGAAACACCATATATTTT
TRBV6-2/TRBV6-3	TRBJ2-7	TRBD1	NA	CASSYMRGQDEQYF	TGTGCCAGCAGTTACATGAGGGGGCAGGACGAGCAGTACTTC
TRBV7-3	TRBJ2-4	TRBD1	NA	CASSLMTGRGMDIQYF	TGTGCCAGCAGCTTAATGACTGGCAGGGGGATGGACATTCAGTACTTC
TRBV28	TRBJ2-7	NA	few	CASRSFYEQYF	TGTGCCAGCAGGTCATTTTACGAGCAGTACTTC
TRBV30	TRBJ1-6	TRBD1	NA	CALGGNSPLHF	TGTGCCTTAGGGGGCAATTCACCCCTCCACTTT
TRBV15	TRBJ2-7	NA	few	CATSREGVTEYEQYF	TGTGCCACCAGCAGAGAGGGGGTAACCGAATACGAGCAGTACTTC
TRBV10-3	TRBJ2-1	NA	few	CAISEAGRVDEQFF	TGTGCCATCAGTGAGGCGGGGCGGGTGGATGAGCAGTTCTTC
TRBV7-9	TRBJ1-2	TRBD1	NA	CASSLATGALYGYTF	TGTGCCAGCAGCTTAGCAACAGGGGCCCTCTATGGCTACACCTTC
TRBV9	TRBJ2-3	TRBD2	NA	CASSRAGGRSTDTQYF	TGTGCCAGCAGTCGTGCGGGCGGGAGGAGCACAGATACGCAGTATTTT
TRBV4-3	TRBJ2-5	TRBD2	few	CASSQGTRNAQETQYF	TGCGCCAGCAGCCAAGGGACTAGGAACGCCCAGGAGACCCAGTACTTC
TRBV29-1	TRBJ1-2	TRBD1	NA	CSVEVGGGSYGYTF	TGCAGCGTTGAAGTGGGAGGGGGCAGCTATGGCTACACCTTC
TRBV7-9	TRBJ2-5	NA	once	CASSLGISQETQYF	TGTGCCAGCAGCTTAGGAATTTCCCAAGAGACCCAGTACTTC
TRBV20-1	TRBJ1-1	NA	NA	CSADQPEAFF	TGCAGTGCTGACCAGCCTGAAGCTTTCTTT
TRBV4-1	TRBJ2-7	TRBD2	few	CASSHDAGAYEQYF	TGCGCCAGCAGCCACGACGCGGGGGCCTACGAGCAGTACTTC
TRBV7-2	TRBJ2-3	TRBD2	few	CASSSRLAGAPGATDTQYF	TGTGCCAGCAGCTCTCGACTAGCGGGAGCCCCAGGGGCCACAGATACGCAGTATTTT
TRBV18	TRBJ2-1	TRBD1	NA	CASSPPGTGGASNEQFF	TGTGCCAGCTCACCACCCGGGACAGGGGGCGCTTCAAATGAGCAGTTCTTC
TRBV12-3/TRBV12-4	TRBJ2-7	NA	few	CASSSPGYEQYF	TGTGCCAGCAGTTCCCCGGGTTACGAGCAGTACTTC
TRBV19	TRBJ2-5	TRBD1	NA	CASSPNRGRVETQYF	TGTGCCAGTAGTCCAAACAGGGGGCGCGTGGAGACCCAGTACTTC
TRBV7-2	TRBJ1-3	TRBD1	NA	CASSLDLPGAGQGNTIYF	TGTGCCAGCAGCTTAGATCTACCGGGGGCGGGACAGGGAAACACCATATATTTT
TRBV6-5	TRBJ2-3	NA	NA	CASAVVGGDITDTQYF	TGTGCCAGCGCCGTTGTTGGCGGGGATATCACAGATACGCAGTATTTT
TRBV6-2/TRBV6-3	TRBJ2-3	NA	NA	CASSPMRGTREHTQYF	TGTGCCAGCAGTCCGATGAGGGGGACAAGAGAGCATACGCAGTATTTT
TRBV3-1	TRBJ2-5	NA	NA	CTSSQRQETQYF	TGTACCAGCAGCCAAAGGCAAGAGACCCAGTACTTC
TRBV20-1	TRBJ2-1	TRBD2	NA	CSASRGGAYNEQFF	TGCAGTGCTAGTCGCGGGGGGGCCTACAATGAGCAGTTCTTC
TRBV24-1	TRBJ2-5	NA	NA	CATSDLAQGHMETQYF	TGTGCCACCAGTGATTTGGCCCAGGGTCATATGGAGACCCAGTACTTC
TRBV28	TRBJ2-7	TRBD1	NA	CASSSTTGGIAWYF	TGTGCCAGCAGTTCTACTACAGGGGGGATAGCGTGGTACTTC
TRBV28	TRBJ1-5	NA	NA	CASSFPDSRDQPQHF	TGTGCCAGCAGTTTCCCGGACTCCAGGGATCAGCCCCAGCATTTT
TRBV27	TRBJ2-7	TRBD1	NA	CASSPRQGLFEQYF	TGTGCCAGCAGTCCGCGACAGGGATTGTTCGAGCAGTACTTC
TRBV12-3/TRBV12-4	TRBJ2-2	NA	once	CASSFRATGVELFF	TGTGCCAGCAGTTTTCGGGCAACCGGTGTGGAGCTGTTTTTT
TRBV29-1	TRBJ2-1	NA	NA	CSVAQRGTQFF	TGCAGCGTTGCTCAGCGCGGGACCCAGTTCTTC
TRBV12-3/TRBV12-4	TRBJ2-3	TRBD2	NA	CASGSGRAIDTQYF	TGTGCCAGCGGTAGCGGGAGGGCCATAGATACGCAGTATTTT
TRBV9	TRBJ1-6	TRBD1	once	CASSVGTGDSPLHF	TGTGCCAGCAGCGTAGGGACAGGGGATTCACCCCTCCACTTT
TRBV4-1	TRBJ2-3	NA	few	CASSQEGLSDTQYF	TGCGCCAGCAGCCAAGAAGGACTTTCAGATACGCAGTATTTT
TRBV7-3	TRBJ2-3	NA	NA	CAGSPRWGDTQYF	TGTGCCGGCAGCCCGCGCTGGGGAGATACGCAGTATTTT
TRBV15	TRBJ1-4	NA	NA	CATSRAGAGEKLFF	TGTGCCACCAGCAGAGCAGGGGCGGGTGAAAAACTGTTTTTT
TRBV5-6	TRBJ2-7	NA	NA	CASSLLQGDEQYF	TGTGCCAGCAGCTTACTACAGGGTGACGAGCAGTACTTC
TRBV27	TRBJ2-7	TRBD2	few	CASSLTSGGYNEQYF	TGTGCCAGCAGTTTAACTAGCGGGGGCTACAATGAGCAGTACTTC
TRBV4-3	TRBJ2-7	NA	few	CASSQGPGAFYEQYF	TGCGCCAGCAGCCAAGGACCCGGGGCCTTCTACGAGCAGTACTTC
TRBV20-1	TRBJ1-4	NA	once	CSARPRQAKWWNEKLFF	TGCAGTGCTAGGCCCCGACAGGCCAAGTGGTGGAATGAAAAACTGTTTTTT
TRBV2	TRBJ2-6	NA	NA	CASSAKHSGANVLTF	TGTGCCAGCAGCGCTAAGCACTCTGGGGCCAACGTCCTGACTTTC
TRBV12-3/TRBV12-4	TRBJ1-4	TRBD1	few	CASSLTGQTNEKLFF	TGTGCCAGCAGTTTGACAGGGCAAACTAATGAAAAACTGTTTTTT
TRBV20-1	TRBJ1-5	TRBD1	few	CSARRTGDQPQHF	TGCAGTGCTAGACGGACAGGGGATCAGCCCCAGCATTTT
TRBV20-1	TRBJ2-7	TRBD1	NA	CSAHIQGVYEQYF	TGCAGTGCTCACATACAGGGGGTCTACGAGCAGTACTTC
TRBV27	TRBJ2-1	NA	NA	CASSSYDRDREETQFF	TGTGCCAGCAGTTCGTACGACAGAGATAGGGAAGAGACCCAGTTCTTC
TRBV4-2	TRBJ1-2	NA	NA	CASSQEGDGDYGYTF	TGTGCCAGCAGCCAAGAAGGTGACGGAGACTATGGCTACACCTTC
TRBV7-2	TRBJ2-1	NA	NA	CASSFVATRQYNEQFF	TGTGCCAGCAGCTTCGTGGCGACTAGACAGTACAATGAGCAGTTCTTC
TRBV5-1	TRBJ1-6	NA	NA	CASSLNGGMNSPLHF	TGCGCCAGCAGCTTGAATGGGGGGATGAATTCACCCCTCCACTTT
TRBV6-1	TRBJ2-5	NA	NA	CASNGAGSTQETQYF	TGTGCCAGCAACGGGGCCGGGAGCACGCAAGAGACCCAGTACTTC
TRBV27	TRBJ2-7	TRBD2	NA	CASSLTASGIGYEQYF	TGTGCCAGCAGTTTAACCGCTAGCGGGATAGGCTACGAGCAGTACTTC
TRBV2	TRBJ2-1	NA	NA	CASGQAEETQFF	TGTGCCAGTGGGCAGGCTGAAGAGACCCAGTTCTTC
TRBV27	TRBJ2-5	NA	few	CASSPRRTGGVETQYF	TGTGCCAGCAGCCCTCGCCGCACAGGGGGGGTCGAGACCCAGTACTTC
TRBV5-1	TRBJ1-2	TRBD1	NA	CASSLTGGEYYGYTF	TGCGCCAGCAGCCTGACAGGGGGGGAGTACTATGGCTACACCTTC